This T cell receptor (beta chain) was captured by sequencing in a study of shared clonotypes between healthy human individuals. Study-level information: The study used three CD4 naive, three CD4 memory, two CD8 naive and one CD8 memory plate per donor.

Whole-study findings and limits: In general, naive subsets displayed greater estimated richness than memory subsets did.

This CDR3 is built from 17 residues. V shed 5 bases and J shed 0 bases, with 16 bases lying between them. The germline V gene has CDR1 MDHEN and CDR2 SYDVKM. Naive CD8 isolation took CD45RO-negative cells positively selected for CCR7 and excluded terminally differentiated effector memory CD45RA+ cells. TCRdb keeps only in-frame clones here, not all; method: immunoSEQ multiplex PCR. The sample shows around 2.1 million clones, more than 85% of them seen only once. A remark on this clone: Its specificity is unknown.

This receptor was taken from a man younger than 35 in good health. Some clones in this sample may be carry-over from other donors' samples. Source material: naive CD8+ T cells from PBMCs. The gene calls are TRBV28 and TRBJ1-4; a weak D match, TRBD1 (5 bases). The CDR3 sequence: CASSKDRDGATNEKLFF. In DNA form, the CDR3 reads TGTGCCAGCAGTAAAGACCGGGACGGAGCAACTAATGAAAAACTGTTTTTT.